This entry lists 16 T cell receptor beta chains sequenced from one sample in a study of cytotoxic CD8 clonotypes in ibrutinib-treated CLL. The repertoire was sequenced with immunoSEQ multiplex PCR; TCRdb's copy has only in-frame clones and lacks some. The data show approximately 11,000 clones, under 80% seen once. This specimen was PBMCs, taken before ibrutinib treatment. These receptors all stem from a human donor with chronic lymphocytic leukemia.

The V and J genes are TRBV7-6 and TRBJ2-1; maybe TRBD2 (7 bases). V gave up 3 bases and J gave up 7 bases, with 13 bases separating them. Germline loops: CDR1 SGHVS, CDR2 FNYEAQ. This CDR3 contains 14 residues. As DNA, the CDR3 is TGTGCCAGCAGCTTTGGCCGGGGGGCTAATGAGCAGTTCTTC. It codes for CASSFGRGANEQFF.

This clone was detected a few times. The chain is built from TRBV5-5 and TRBJ2-3; 7 bases align to TRBD2. The CDR3 length is 16 residues. Germline CDR1 reads SGHKS; CDR2 reads YYEKEE (reference sequence). Germline trimming cut 4 bases from V and 5 bases from J; bases unmatched to any gene: 13. Written as DNA, the CDR3 is TGTGCCAGCAGCCTCCCCCCCGGCGGGGGTGTAGATACGCAGTATTTT. As protein: CASSLPPGGGVDTQYF.

The chain combines TRBV7-3 with TRBJ2-3; maybe TRBD2 (5 bases). V was clipped by 0 bases and J by 4 bases, with 14 bases between them. The CDR3 is made up of 16 amino acids. Germline CDR1 and CDR2: SGHTA and FQGTGA. CDR3 coding DNA: TGTGCCAGCAGCTTAACTGGGCTCCTAGCACCAGATACGCAGTATTTT. Translated, it gives CASSLTGLLAPDTQYF.

This chain uses TRBV6-5 with TRBJ2-7, with 10 bases lining up with TRBD1. Germline values: CDR1 MNHEY, CDR2 SVGAGI. The trim removed 8 bases at V and 3 bases at J, leaving 10 bases unmatched. The CDR3 loop spans 15 amino acids. CDR3 amino acids: CASLGAGQGIYEQYF. The CDR3 DNA reads TGTGCCAGCCTTGGGGCGGGACAGGGGATCTACGAGCAGTACTTC.

J is TRBJ1-1 and V is TRBV28, with D uncertain. The CDR3 covers 15 residues. The V gene lost 6 bases and the J gene lost 4 bases, with 18 bases spanning the gap. The V gene's germline CDR1 is MDHEN and CDR2 SYDVKM. This CDR3 is CASSQFRPGSTEAFF. The CDR3 bases are TGTGCCAGCAGCCAATTCCGACCTGGGTCCACTGAAGCTTTCTTT.

The V gene is TRBV6-1, the J gene TRBJ2-5; D ambiguous. CDR3 length: 13 residues. The ends were cut back, 9 bases at V and 5 bases at J, with 16 bases in the middle. The germline gives CDR1 MNHNS, CDR2 SASEGT. The CDR3 loop reads CASSLGFGETQYF. The CDR3, as DNA: TGTGCCAGTTCGTTAGGATTTGGGGAGACCCAGTACTTC.

The V and J genes are TRBV15 and TRBJ1-5; D is uncertain. The V and J ends lost 0 bases and 0 bases respectively, with 6 bases between them. Per the germline V gene, CDR1 is LNHNV and CDR2 is YYDKDF (reference sequence). The CDR3 consists of 15 residues. CDR3 amino acids: CATSRDLVSNQPQHF. Written as DNA, the CDR3 is TGTGCCACCAGCAGAGATTTAGTTAGCAATCAGCCCCAGCATTTT.

The chain recombines TRBV4-2 with TRBJ2-6; D gene unclear. This CDR3 has 16 amino acids. Germline V lookup: CDR1 LGHNA, CDR2 YNFKEQ. Trimming left V 1 base short and J 0 bases short, with 7 bases between. As DNA, the CDR3 is TGTGCCAGCAGCCAAGGAGAACACTCTGGGGCCAACGTCCTGACTTTC. Translated: CASSQGEHSGANVLTF.

This clone was observed a few times. The chain has TRBV7-2 and TRBJ1-5, with no clear D. CDR3 length: 14 amino acids. Between the trimmed V and J ends, which lost 5 bases and 0 bases, there was a span of 8 bases. Per germline, CDR1 SGHTA and CDR2 FQGNSA. CDR3 bases: TGTGCCAGCAGCGCAGGAATTAGCAATCAGCCCCAGCATTTT. The encoded protein is CASSAGISNQPQHF.

The gene calls are TRBV5-1 and TRBJ1-1; maybe TRBD1 (5 bases). CDR1 is SGHRS, CDR2 YFSETQ, per germline. This CDR3 is built from 14 residues. Trimming took 6 bases from V and 0 from J, leaving 12 bases between them. CDR3 coding DNA: TGCGCCAGCACTAAATTGGGGGTGAACACTGAAGCTTTCTTT. Protein: CASTKLGVNTEAFF.

There are a few counts of this clone. The chain carries TRBV2 and TRBJ1-5; tentative D call: TRBD1 (5 bases). Germline CDR1 reads SNHLY; CDR2 reads FYNNEI. CDR3 length equals 13 residues. Trimming took 7 bases from V and 3 from J, leaving 10 bases between them. The CDR3, as DNA: TGTGCCAGCACGGGGGAACTCAATCAGCCCCAGCATTTT. It yields the protein CASTGELNQPQHF.

The V gene is TRBV5-3, the J gene TRBJ2-5, with 9 nucleotides matching TRBD2. TRBV5-3 is an ORF for which the function is uncertain. With V trimmed by 2 bases and J by 5 bases, 10 bases remained unmatched. The length of the CDR3 is 16 residues. CDR3 loop: CARSFLAGIPNETQYF. The CDR3 DNA reads TGTGCCAGAAGCTTCCTAGCGGGGATCCCAAACGAGACCCAGTACTTC.

This sequence joins TRBV7-9 and TRBJ2-5, with D possibly matching TRBD2 (7 bases). V was trimmed by 6 bases and J by 3 bases, leaving 17 bases between them. Germline-derived CDR1 and CDR2 are SEHNR and FQNEAQ (reference sequence). The CDR3 has 15 residues. CDR3 sequence: CASRLEGGGKETQYF. CDR3 in DNA: TGTGCCAGCAGACTCGAAGGGGGGGGGAAAGAGACCCAGTACTTC.

This chain joins TRBV6-6 and TRBJ1-2; TRBD1 matches at 9 bases. V lost 7 bases, J lost 7 bases, and 13 bases stayed unmatched. This CDR3 is built from 15 residues. Germline CDR1 reads MNHNY; CDR2 reads SVGAGI (reference sequence). This CDR3 is CASNFDRDRALGYTF. DNA for the CDR3: TGTGCCAGCAATTTTGACCGGGACAGGGCCCTTGGCTACACCTTC.

The chain is built from TRBV30 and TRBJ1-2; the match to TRBD1 covers 11 bases. Germline CDR1 and CDR2: GTSNPN and SVGIG (reference sequence). CDR3 length: 15 residues. V shed 4 bases and J 2 bases; nucleotides not matched to a gene: 6. CDR3 loop: CAWTHGTGGNYGYTF. CDR3 DNA sequence: TGTGCCTGGACCCACGGGACAGGGGGAAACTATGGCTACACCTTC.

This chain links TRBV5-6 with TRBJ2-7; D could derive from TRBD1 or TRBD2 (5 bases each). CDR3 length: 12 amino acids. CDR1 SGHDT and CDR2 YYEEEE come from the germline V gene. Trimming left V 4 bases short and J 5 bases short, with 10 bases between. The CDR3 spells CASSLRGDEQYF. CDR3 bases: TGTGCCAGCAGCCTCCGAGGGGACGAGCAGTACTTC.